A selection of T cell receptor beta chains follows, all from one sample in a study of T cell changes during pregnancy in multiple sclerosis. Measured with immunoSEQ multiplex PCR; TCRdb has only the in-frame clones, and not every one. This table holds 30,000 to 40,000 clones, 91% found once. The sequenced sample was CD8+ T cells from peripheral blood mononuclear cells, obtained in the second trimester of pregnancy. All receptors derive from a female donor with multiple sclerosis, enrolled in a pregnancy study. Each CDR3 is given with its conserved first and last residue. A D gene is named only where the DNA matches it firmly. Clone size is given for some rows only: seen once, a few or many times, or a class if the clone is expanded.

CASSQDDREHYEQYF,TGCGCCAGCAGCCAGGACGACAGGGAACATTACGAGCAGTACTTC,NA,TRBD1,TRBV4-1,TRBJ2-7
CASSEWSGESASGGNQYF,TGTGCCAGCAGTGAATGGTCCGGAGAGAGCGCCTCAGGGGGCAATCAGTACTTC,NA,TRBD1,TRBV6-1,TRBJ2-4
CASVDQVGDSSTDTQYF,TGTGCCAGCGTGGATCAAGTTGGGGACAGTAGCACAGATACGCAGTATTTT,NA,TRBD1,TRBV2,TRBJ2-3
CASREGSSYNEQFF,TGTGCCAGCAGGGAAGGGAGCTCCTACAATGAGCAGTTCTTC,NA,NA,TRBV27,TRBJ2-1
CASSFATGVMDEQFF,TGTGCCAGCAGCTTCGCGACAGGGGTCATGGATGAGCAGTTCTTC,NA,TRBD1,TRBV7-9,TRBJ2-1
CASSSSGSRYTGELFF,TGCGCCAGCAGCTCCAGCGGGAGCCGGTACACCGGGGAGCTGTTTTTT,NA,TRBD2,TRBV5-1,TRBJ2-2
CASSYSQDWPYGYTF,TGTGCCAGCAGTTACTCTCAGGATTGGCCCTATGGCTACACCTTC,NA,NA,TRBV6-5,TRBJ1-2
CASSDGGQRNQPQHF,TGTGCCAGCAGTGACGGGGGACAGCGCAATCAGCCCCAGCATTTT,NA,TRBD1,TRBV6-1,TRBJ1-5
CASSSPGRQGANTEAFF,TGTGCCAGCAGCTCCCCGGGGCGACAGGGAGCGAACACTGAAGCTTTCTTT,once,TRBD1,TRBV5-4,TRBJ1-1
CASSLGQEQFF,TGTGCCAGCAGCTTAGGGCAGGAGCAGTTCTTC,NA,NA,TRBV7-9,TRBJ2-1
CASSAGTQETQYF,TGTGCCAGCAGTGCCGGGACACAAGAGACCCAGTACTTC,NA,NA,TRBV6-4,TRBJ2-5
CATHTLAGRTDTQYF,TGTGCCACTCATACATTAGCGGGCCGGACAGATACGCAGTATTTT,NA,TRBD2,TRBV15,TRBJ2-3
CASSLYREEYTEAFF,TGCGCCAGCAGCCTTTATAGGGAGGAATACACTGAAGCTTTCTTT,NA,NA,TRBV4-1,TRBJ1-1
CASRGTNHNEQFF,TGTGCCAGCAGGGGGACTAATCACAATGAGCAGTTCTTC,NA,TRBD2,TRBV2,TRBJ2-1
CASSQGDRGYEQYF,TGCGCCAGCAGCCAAGGGGACAGGGGGTACGAGCAGTACTTC,NA,TRBD1,TRBV4-3,TRBJ2-7
CASSLGQGVDTQYF,TGTGCCAGCAGCTTAGGTCAGGGTGTGGATACGCAGTATTTT,NA,NA,TRBV7-6,TRBJ2-3
CASSLVGASYEQYF,TGTGCCAGCAGCTTAGTGGGGGCCTCCTACGAGCAGTACTTC,NA,NA,TRBV7-8,TRBJ2-7
CASSEGTENQPQHF,TGTGCCAGCAGTGAAGGGACAGAGAATCAGCCCCAGCATTTT,NA,NA,TRBV6-1,TRBJ1-5
CASSSGTGGGETQYF,TGTGCCAGCAGTTCCGGGACAGGGGGTGGGGAGACCCAGTACTTC,NA,TRBD1,TRBV6-5,TRBJ2-5
CASTSGLAGLVEQYF,TGTGCCAGCACCTCCGGTCTAGCGGGTCTGGTGGAGCAGTACTTC,NA,TRBD2,TRBV2,TRBJ2-7
CASGGSPNTEAFF,TGTGCCAGCGGGGGCAGCCCTAACACTGAAGCTTTCTTT,NA,NA,TRBV11-2,TRBJ1-1
CASSFGGTGGIDEQFF,TGTGCCAGCAGCTTTGGAGGGACAGGGGGCATCGATGAGCAGTTCTTC,NA,TRBD1,TRBV5-4,TRBJ2-1
CSASSPYEQYF,TGCAGTGCTTCGTCCCCCTACGAGCAGTACTTC,NA,NA,TRBV20-1,TRBJ2-7
CASGFTYEQYF,TGTGCTAGTGGTTTCACCTACGAGCAGTACTTC,once,NA,TRBV12-5,TRBJ2-7
CASSQLGQGFRYEQYF,TGTGCCAGTAGTCAACTGGGACAGGGCTTTAGGTACGAGCAGTACTTC,NA,TRBD1,TRBV19,TRBJ2-7
CASSTTGGDATNEKLFF,TGTGCCAGTAGTACGACAGGGGGCGATGCAACTAATGAAAAACTGTTTTTT,NA,TRBD1,TRBV19,TRBJ1-4
CASSEDRPSGTPYEQYF,TGTGCCAGCAGTGAAGATCGTCCTAGCGGGACCCCCTACGAGCAGTACTTC,NA,TRBD2,TRBV6-1,TRBJ2-7
CASSDQGGGNGYTF,TGTGCCAGCAGTGATCAGGGAGGGGGAAATGGCTACACCTTC,NA,NA,TRBV6-5,TRBJ1-2
CASSPTGALSSYNEQFF,TGTGCCAGCAGCCCAACAGGGGCGCTCAGCTCCTACAATGAGCAGTTCTTC,NA,TRBD1,TRBV7-6,TRBJ2-1
CASSQDFEGGRGYTF,TGCGCCAGCAGCCAAGACTTCGAAGGGGGCAGGGGCTACACCTTC,NA,TRBD1,TRBV4-3,TRBJ1-2
CASSLRGYRVGGQPQHF,TGTGCCAGCAGTTTACGGGGATATAGGGTGGGAGGGCAGCCCCAGCATTTT,medium-sized,NA,TRBV27,TRBJ1-5
CASSSLGTGHEKLFF,TGTGCCAGCAGTTCACTCGGGACAGGGCACGAAAAACTGTTTTTT,once,TRBD1,TRBV28,TRBJ1-4
CASSETGAYEQYF,TGTGCCAGCAGCGAAACAGGGGCCTACGAGCAGTACTTC,NA,TRBD1,TRBV6-5,TRBJ2-7